This TCR beta chain was profiled in a study of OX40 agonist ivuxolimab in advanced cancers. TCRdb keeps only in-frame clones here, not all; method: immunoSEQ multiplex PCR. This sample yields approximately 90,000 clones, of which roughly nine tenths are seen a single time; around 0.34% belongs to the top ten. This CDR3 comprises 14 residues. Trimming removed 9 bases from V and 1 base from J, with 15 bases in between. The V gene's germline CDR1 is MNHEY and CDR2 SVGAGI. Prior autoimmune disease or systemic immunosuppression barred patients. The chain couples TRBV6-5 to TRBJ1-1; no reliable D call. Sequencing was performed on CD4+ or CD8+ T cells sorted from blood, taken in a trial of the OX40 agonist ivuxolimab. This receptor was taken from an adult with an advanced solid tumor such as melanoma, head and neck, liver or kidney cancer. The CDR3 sequence: CASQLLAGNTEAFF. The CDR3 DNA follows: TGTGCCAGTCAGCTATTGGCGGGGAACACTGAAGCTTTCTTT.